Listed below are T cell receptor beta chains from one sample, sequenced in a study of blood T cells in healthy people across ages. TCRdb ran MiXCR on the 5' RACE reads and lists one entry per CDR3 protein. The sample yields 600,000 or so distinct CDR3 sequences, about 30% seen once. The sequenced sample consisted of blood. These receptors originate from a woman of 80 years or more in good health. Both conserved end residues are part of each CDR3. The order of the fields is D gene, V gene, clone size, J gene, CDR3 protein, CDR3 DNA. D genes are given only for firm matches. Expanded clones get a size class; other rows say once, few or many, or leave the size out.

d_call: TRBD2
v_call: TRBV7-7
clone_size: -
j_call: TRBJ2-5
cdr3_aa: CTSSSGTSGGFNEQYF
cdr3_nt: TGTACTAGCAGCTCCGGGACTAGCGGGGGTTTCAATGAGCAGTACTTC

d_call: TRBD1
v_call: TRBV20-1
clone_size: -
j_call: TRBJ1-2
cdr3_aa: CSASSGTGGLSNYGYTF
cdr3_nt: TGCAGTGCTAGCTCCGGGACAGGGGGCTTGTCTAACTATGGCTACACCTTC

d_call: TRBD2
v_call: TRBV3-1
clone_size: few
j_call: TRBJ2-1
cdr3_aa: CASSQESGGANEQFF
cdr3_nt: TGTGCCAGCAGCCAAGAAAGCGGGGGGGCAAATGAGCAGTTCTTC

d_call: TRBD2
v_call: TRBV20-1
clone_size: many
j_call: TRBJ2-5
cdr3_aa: CSARGPRGLAGGRETQYF
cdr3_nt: TGCAGTGCTAGAGGACCCCGCGGACTAGCGGGGGGGCGAGAGACCCAGTACTTC

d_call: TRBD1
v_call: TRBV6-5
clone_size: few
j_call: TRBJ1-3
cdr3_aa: CASSSGQGRHLSRNTIYF
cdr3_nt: TGTGCCAGCAGTTCGGGACAGGGGCGACATTTAAGCCGAAACACCATATATTTT

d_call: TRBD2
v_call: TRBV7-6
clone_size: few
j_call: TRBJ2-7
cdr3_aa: CASRPGGGPPYEQYF
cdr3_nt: TGTGCCAGCAGGCCCGGGGGGGGGCCTCCCTACGAGCAGTACTTC

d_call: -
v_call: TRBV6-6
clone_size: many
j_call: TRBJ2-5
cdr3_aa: CATAGAAGKKTQYF
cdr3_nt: TGTGCCACCGCGGGGGCGGCTGGAAAAAAGACCCAGTACTTC

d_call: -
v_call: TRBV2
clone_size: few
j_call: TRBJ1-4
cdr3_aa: CASSPRTDEKLFF
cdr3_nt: TGTGCCAGCAGCCCTAGGACAGATGAAAAACTGTTTTTT

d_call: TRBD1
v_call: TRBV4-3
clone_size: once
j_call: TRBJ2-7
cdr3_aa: CASSQDFGTGRRQYF
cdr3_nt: TGCGCCAGCAGCCAAGATTTCGGGACAGGCAGACGGCAGTACTTC

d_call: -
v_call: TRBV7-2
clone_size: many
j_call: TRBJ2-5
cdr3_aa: CASSSRTWQETQYF
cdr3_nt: TGTGCCAGCAGCTCCCGTACTTGGCAAGAGACCCAGTACTTC

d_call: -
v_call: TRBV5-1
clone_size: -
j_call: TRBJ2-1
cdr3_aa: CASSLLTYNEQFF
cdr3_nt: TGCGCCAGCAGCTTGTTAACTTACAATGAGCAGTTCTTC

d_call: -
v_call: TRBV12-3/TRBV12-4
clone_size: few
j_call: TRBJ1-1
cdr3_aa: CASSLRGTNTEAFF
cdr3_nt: TGTGCCAGCAGTTTAAGGGGAACGAACACTGAAGCTTTCTTT

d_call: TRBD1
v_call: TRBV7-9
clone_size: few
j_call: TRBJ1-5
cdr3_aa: CASSPTGFGNQPQHF
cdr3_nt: TGTGCCAGCAGCCCGACAGGGTTTGGCAATCAGCCCCAGCATTTT

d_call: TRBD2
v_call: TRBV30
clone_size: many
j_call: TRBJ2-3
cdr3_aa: CAWSVPLAEFTDTQYF
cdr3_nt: TGTGCCTGGAGTGTACCTCTAGCGGAGTTCACAGATACGCAGTATTTT

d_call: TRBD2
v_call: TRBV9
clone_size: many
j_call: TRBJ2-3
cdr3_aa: CASSLAPSGADTQYF
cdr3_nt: TGTGCCAGCAGCCTAGCCCCTAGCGGCGCAGATACGCAGTATTTT

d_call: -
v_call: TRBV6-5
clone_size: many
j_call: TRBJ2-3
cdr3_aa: CASSYPTGEMDF
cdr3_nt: TGTGCCAGCAGTTACCCGACCGGGGAAATGGATTTT

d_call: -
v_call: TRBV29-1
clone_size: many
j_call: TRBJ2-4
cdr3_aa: CSVGGLGDIQYF
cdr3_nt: TGCAGCGTTGGGGGACTGGGGGACATTCAGTACTTC

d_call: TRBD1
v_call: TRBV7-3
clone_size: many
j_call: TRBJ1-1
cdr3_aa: CASSSRQGAEAFF
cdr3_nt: TGTGCCAGCAGCTCCAGACAGGGGGCTGAAGCTTTCTTT

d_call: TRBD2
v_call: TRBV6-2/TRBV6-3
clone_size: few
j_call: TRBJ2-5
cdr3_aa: CTSSAGTSGAETQYF
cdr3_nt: TGTACCAGCAGTGCCGGGACTAGCGGGGCAGAGACCCAGTACTTC

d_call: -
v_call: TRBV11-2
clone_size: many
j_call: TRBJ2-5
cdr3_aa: CASSLGGTALRTQYF
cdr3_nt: TGTGCCAGCAGCTTAGGCGGGACTGCGCTTAGGACCCAGTACTTC

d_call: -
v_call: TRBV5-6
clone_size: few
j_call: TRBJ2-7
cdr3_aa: CASSLDFREGHEQYF
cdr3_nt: TGTGCCAGCAGCTTGGATTTTAGGGAAGGCCACGAGCAGTACTTC

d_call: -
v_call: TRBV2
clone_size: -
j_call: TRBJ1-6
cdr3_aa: CASRVRETNSPLHF
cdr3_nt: TGTGCCAGCAGAGTCCGGGAGACGAATTCACCCCTCCACTTT

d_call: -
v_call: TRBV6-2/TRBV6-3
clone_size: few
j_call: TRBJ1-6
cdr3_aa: CARNLEDNSPLHF
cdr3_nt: TGTGCCAGGAATCTAGAAGATAATTCACCCCTCCACTTT

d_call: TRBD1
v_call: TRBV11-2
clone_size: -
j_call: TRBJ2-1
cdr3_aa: CASSSTGGEQFF
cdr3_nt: TGTGCCAGCAGCTCTACAGGGGGCGAGCAGTTCTTC

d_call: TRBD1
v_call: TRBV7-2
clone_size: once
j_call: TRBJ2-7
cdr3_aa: CASSLYRGRYEQYF
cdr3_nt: TGTGCCAGCAGCTTATACAGGGGAAGATACGAGCAGTACTTC

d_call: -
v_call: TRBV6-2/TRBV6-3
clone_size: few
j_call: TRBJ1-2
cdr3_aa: CATETGTYGYTF
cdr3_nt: TGTGCCACCGAAACAGGGACCTATGGCTACACCTTC

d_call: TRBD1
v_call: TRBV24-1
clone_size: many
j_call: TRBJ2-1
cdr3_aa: CATSDPPTGQGSNEQFF
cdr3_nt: TGTGCCACCAGTGATCCACCAACCGGACAGGGGAGCAATGAGCAGTTCTTC

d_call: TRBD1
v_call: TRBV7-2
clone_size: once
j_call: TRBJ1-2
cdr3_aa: CASSLTGVRYGYTF
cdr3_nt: TGTGCCAGCAGCTTAACAGGGGTTCGCTATGGCTACACCTTC

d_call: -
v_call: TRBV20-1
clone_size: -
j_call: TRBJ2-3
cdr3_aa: CSATGDLTGTQYF
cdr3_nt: TGCAGTGCTACGGGGGACCTCACAGGTACGCAGTATTTT

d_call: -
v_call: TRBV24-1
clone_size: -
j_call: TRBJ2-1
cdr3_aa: CATSDSETDVNEQFF
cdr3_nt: TGTGCCACCAGTGATTCAGAGACAGATGTCAATGAGCAGTTCTTC

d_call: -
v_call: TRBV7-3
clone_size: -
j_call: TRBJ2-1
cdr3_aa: CASSSRPARGNCNEQFF
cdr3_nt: TGTGCCAGCAGCTCACGGCCAGCGAGGGGAAATTGCAATGAGCAGTTCTTC

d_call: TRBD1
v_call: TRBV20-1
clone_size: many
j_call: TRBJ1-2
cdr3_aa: CLGQGDYGYTF
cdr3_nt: TGCCTAGGACAGGGAGACTATGGCTACACCTTC

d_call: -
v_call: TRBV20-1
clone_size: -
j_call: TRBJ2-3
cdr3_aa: CSARDGSEGTDTQYF
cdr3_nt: TGCAGTGCTAGAGATGGGTCGGAGGGCACAGATACGCAGTATTTT

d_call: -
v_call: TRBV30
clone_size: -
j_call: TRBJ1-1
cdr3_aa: CAWSIGGGVGRTEAFF
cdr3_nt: TGTGCCTGGAGTATTGGGGGGGGCGTGGGCAGGACTGAAGCTTTCTTT

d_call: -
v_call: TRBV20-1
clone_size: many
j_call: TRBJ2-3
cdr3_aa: CSAHIQAPSTDTQYF
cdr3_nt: TGCAGTGCCCACATACAGGCACCTAGCACAGATACGCAGTATTTT

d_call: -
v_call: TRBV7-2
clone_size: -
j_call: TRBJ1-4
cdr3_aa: CASSRGGGGTEKLFF
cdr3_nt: TGTGCCAGCAGCCGCGGGGGGGGCGGGACTGAAAAACTGTTTTTT

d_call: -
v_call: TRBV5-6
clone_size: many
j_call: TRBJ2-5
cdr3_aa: CASSLATGTGTQYF
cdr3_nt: TGTGCCAGCAGCTTGGCCACCGGGACGGGGACCCAGTACTTC

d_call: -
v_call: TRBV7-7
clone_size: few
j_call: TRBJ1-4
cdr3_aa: CASSLGGENRLEKLFF
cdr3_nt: TGTGCTAGCAGCTTAGGTGGGGAGAACCGACTTGAAAAACTGTTTTTT

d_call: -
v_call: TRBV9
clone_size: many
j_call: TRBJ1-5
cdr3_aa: CASSAGVWGNQPQHF
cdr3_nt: TGTGCCAGCAGTGCAGGGGTGTGGGGCAATCAGCCCCAGCATTTT

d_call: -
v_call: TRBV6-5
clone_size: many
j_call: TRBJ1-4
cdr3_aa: CASSYSSNEKLFF
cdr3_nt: TGTGCCAGCAGTTACTCAAGTAACGAAAAACTGTTTTTT

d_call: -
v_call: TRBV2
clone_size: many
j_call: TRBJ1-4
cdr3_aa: CASSADLGEKLFF
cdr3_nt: TGTGCCAGCAGTGCCGATTTGGGTGAAAAACTGTTTTTT

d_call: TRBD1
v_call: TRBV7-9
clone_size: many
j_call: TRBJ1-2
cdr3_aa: CASSINPRGGFNYGYTF
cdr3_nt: TGTGCCAGCAGTATCAACCCCAGGGGGGGGTTTAACTATGGCTACACCTTC

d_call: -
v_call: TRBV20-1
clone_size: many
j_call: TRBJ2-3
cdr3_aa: CSAQGGRGTDTQYF
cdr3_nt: TGCAGTGCTCAGGGGGGCAGGGGGACAGATACGCAGTATTTT

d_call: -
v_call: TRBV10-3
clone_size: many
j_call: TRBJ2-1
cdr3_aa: CAISDYNEQFF
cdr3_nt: TGTGCCATCAGTGACTACAATGAGCAGTTCTTC

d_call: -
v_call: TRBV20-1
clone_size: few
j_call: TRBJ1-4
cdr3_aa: CSARDSRGRGIYEKLFF
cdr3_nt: TGCAGTGCTAGAGATTCCCGGGGAAGGGGGATTTATGAAAAACTGTTTTTT

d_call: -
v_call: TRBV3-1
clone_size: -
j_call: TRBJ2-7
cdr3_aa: CASSQDRVAADEQYF
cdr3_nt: TGTGCCAGCAGCCAAGACCGCGTCGCTGCCGATGAGCAGTACTTC

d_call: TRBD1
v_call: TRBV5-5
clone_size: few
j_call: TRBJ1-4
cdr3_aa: CASSRTGSEEKLFF
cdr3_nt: TGTGCCAGCAGCCGGACAGGGTCTGAGGAAAAACTGTTTTTT

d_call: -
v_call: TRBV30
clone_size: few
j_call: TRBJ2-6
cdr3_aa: CACGDSGASVLTF
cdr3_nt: TGTGCTTGCGGTGACTCTGGGGCCAGCGTCCTGACTTTC

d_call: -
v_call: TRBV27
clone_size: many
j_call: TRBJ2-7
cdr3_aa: CASSFQLSSNYEQYF
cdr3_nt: TGTGCCAGCAGTTTTCAGTTGAGCAGCAACTACGAGCAGTACTTC

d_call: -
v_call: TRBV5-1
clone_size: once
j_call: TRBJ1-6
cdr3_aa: CAGSRTSQGNSPLHF
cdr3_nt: TGCGCTGGCAGCCGGACCTCGCAGGGTAATTCACCCCTCCACTTT

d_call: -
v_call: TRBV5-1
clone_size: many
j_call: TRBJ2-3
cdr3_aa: CASRPGGDTQYF
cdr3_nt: TGCGCCAGCAGGCCCGGTGGGGATACGCAGTATTTT

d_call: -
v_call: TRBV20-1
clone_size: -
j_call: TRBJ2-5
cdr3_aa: CSTRGPGPGAYGQYF
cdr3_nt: TGCAGTACTAGGGGACCGGGACCGGGGGCTTACGGGCAGTACTTC

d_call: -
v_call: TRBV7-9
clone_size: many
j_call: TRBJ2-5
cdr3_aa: CASSLPLEAQETQYF
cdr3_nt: TGTGCCAGCAGCTTACCCCTCGAGGCTCAAGAGACCCAGTACTTC

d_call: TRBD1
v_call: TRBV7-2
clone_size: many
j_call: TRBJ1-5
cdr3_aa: CASSLSRGSNQPQHF
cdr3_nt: TGTGCCAGCAGCTTATCCAGGGGGAGTAATCAGCCCCAGCATTTT

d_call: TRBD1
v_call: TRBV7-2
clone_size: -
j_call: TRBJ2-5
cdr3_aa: CAGSLTGQKETRYF
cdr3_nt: TGTGCCGGCAGCTTAACGGGACAGAAAGAGACCCGGTACTTC

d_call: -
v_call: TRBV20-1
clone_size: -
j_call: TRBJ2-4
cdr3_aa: CGASPGPQNIQYF
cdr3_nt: TGCGGTGCTAGCCCGGGGCCCCAAAACATTCAGTACTTC

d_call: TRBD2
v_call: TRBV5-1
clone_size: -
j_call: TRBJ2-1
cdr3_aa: CASSLGAGGCNEQFF
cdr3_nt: TGCGCCAGCAGCTTGGGAGCGGGGGGCTGCAATGAGCAGTTCTTC